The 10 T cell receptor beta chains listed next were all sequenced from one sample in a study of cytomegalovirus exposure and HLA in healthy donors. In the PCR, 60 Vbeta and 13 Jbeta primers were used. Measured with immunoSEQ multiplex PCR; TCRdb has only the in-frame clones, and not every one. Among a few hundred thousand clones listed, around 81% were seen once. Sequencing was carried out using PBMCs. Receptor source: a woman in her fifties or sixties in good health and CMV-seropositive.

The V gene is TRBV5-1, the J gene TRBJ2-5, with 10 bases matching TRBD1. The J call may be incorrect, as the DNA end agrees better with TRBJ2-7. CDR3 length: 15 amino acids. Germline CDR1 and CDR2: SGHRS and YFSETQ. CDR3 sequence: CASSLRQGAFNEQYF. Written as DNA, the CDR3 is TGCGCCAGCAGCTTGCGACAGGGGGCATTCAACGAGCAGTACTTC.

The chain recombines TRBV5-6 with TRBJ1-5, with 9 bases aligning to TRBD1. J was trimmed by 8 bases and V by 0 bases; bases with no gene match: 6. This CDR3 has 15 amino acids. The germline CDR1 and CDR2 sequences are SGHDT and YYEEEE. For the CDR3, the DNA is TGTGCCAGCAGCTTGGCCGGGGGACAGGGAGAGCCCCAGCATTTT. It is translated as CASSLAGGQGEPQHF. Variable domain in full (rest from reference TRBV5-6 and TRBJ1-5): DAGVTQSPTHLIKTRGQQVTLRCSPKSGHDTVSWYQQALGQGPQFIFQYYEEEERQRGNFPDRFSGHQFPNYSSELNVNALLLGDSALYLCASSLAGGQGEPQHFGDGTRLSIL.

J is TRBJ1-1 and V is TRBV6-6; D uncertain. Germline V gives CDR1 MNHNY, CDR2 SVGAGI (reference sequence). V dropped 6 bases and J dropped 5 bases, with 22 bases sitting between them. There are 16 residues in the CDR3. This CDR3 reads CASREPGGPRETEAFF. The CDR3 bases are TGTGCCAGCAGAGAACCGGGAGGGCCTAGGGAGACTGAAGCTTTCTTT.

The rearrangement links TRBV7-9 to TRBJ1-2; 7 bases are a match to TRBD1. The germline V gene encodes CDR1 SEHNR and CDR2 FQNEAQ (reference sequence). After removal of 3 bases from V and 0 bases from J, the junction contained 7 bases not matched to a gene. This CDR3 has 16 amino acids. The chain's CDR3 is CASSFQGGRANYGYTF. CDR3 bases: TGTGCCAGCAGCTTCCAGGGGGGACGAGCTAACTATGGCTACACCTTC.

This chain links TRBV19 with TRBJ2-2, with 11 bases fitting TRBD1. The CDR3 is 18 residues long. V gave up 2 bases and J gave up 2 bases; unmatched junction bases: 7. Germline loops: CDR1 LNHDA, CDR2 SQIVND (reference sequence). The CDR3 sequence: CASSIPGTGGKNTGELFF. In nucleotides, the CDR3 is TGTGCCAGTAGTATACCCGGGACAGGGGGTAAAAACACCGGGGAGCTGTTTTTT.

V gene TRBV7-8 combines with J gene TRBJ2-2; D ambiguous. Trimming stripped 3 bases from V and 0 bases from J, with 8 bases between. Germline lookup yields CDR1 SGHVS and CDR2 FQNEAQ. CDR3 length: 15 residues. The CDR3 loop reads CASSFTRTNTGELFF. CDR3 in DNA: TGTGCCAGCAGCTTTACTCGAACGAACACCGGGGAGCTGTTTTTT.

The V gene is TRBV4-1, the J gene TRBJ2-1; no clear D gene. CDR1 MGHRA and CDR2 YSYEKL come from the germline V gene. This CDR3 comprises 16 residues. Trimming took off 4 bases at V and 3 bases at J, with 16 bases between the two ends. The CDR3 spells CASSPPVVMVYNEQFF. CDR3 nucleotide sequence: TGCGCCAGCAGCCCACCGGTGGTTATGGTCTACAATGAGCAGTTCTTC.

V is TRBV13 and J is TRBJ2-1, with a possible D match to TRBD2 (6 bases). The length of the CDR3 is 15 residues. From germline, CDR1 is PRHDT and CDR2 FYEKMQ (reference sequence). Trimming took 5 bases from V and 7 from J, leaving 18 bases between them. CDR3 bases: TGTGCCAGCAGCCCCGGACGGCGGGGAGGAAATGAGCAGTTCTTC. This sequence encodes CASSPGRRGGNEQFF.

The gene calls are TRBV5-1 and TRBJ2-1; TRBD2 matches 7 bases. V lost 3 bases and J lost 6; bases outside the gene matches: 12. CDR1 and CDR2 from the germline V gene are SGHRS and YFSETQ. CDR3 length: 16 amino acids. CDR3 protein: CASSSTPEGLPNEQFF. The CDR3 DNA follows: TGCGCCAGCAGCTCCACCCCCGAGGGACTACCCAATGAGCAGTTCTTC.

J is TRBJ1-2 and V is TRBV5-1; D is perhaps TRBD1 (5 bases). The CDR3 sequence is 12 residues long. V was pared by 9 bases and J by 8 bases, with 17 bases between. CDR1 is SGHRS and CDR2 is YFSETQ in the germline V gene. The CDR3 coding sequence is TGCGCCACCACGTTAGGGGAAGGAGGCTACACCTTC. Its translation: CATTLGEGGYTF.